What follows is one T cell receptor (beta chain) and its context. This clonotype was found a few times. Its antigen remains unidentified. No base quality values were provided; no much bigger clone lies one nucleotide off. This record belongs to a study of T cell repertoires in cytomegalovirus infection (dated by TCRdb to about 2019). Broadly, across the study: Donor HLA type was relevant to the analysis, because carriage of CMV infection together with the matching HLA type was indicated by public TCR beta signatures. General findings and caveats noted by the study authors: Cumulative frequency of public TCR beta family members discriminated carriers of CMV infection plus the relevant HLA type in this cohort and an independent approximately 370-donor cohort. In the ex vivo response, HLA-C-restricted CMV-specific TCR beta clonotypes were dominant, and in two of eight donors the single most frequent clonotype came from this HLA-C-restricted group.

This sample was sequenced with an Illumina HiSeq 1500. The raw public reads went through TCRdb reprocessing: fastp at Q25, MiXCR clone calling, in-frame beta chains kept. CDR3 protein duplicates are merged, each entry listing the most common genes and DNA. A total of about 680,000 distinct CDR3 sequences appear in this sample, 20% to 25% of them only once. Of the sample, roughly 8% is held by the ten largest clones. Including the terminal cysteine and phenylalanine, the CDR3 comprises 14 residues. Only the CDR3 region is kept as DNA, spanning 42 bases read in frame from base 1. In the germline V gene (reference sequence), CDR1 corresponds to SEHNR and CDR2 to FQNEAQ. V gives up 4 bases and J gives up 3 bases, and the segment between their germline ends measures 12 bases.

The chain is encoded by TRBV7-9 joined to TRBJ1-1; TRBD1 is a possible D gene, resting on 5 matching bases. The material sequenced was CD8+ T cells from PBMCs. This clonotype was obtained from a human donor in good health (CMV status not recorded). Some clones in this sample may be carry-over from other donors' samples. The nucleotide sequence is TGTGCCAGCAGCTCCTCGGGGGGGGACACTGAAGCTTTCTTT. Its translation is CASSSSGGDTEAFF.